These 10 T cell receptor beta chains share one sample of origin, sequenced in a study of cytomegalovirus exposure and HLA in healthy donors. With 60 Vbeta and 13 Jbeta primers, the PCR was carried out. Only in-frame clones appear in the TCRdb table, and some are missing; sequencing was by immunoSEQ multiplex PCR. Of under 150,000 clones in the sample, approximately 9% are singletons; the top ten hold less than 2%. Sequenced sample: PBMCs. These receptors all stem from a male donor in good health and CMV-seronegative.

This chain links TRBV19 with TRBJ2-5, with no clear D. Trimming took 10 bases from V and 5 from J, leaving 20 bases between them. Germline lookup yields CDR1 LNHDA and CDR2 SQIVND (reference sequence). The CDR3 covers 14 residues. This CDR3 reads CATSRSALIETQYF. The CDR3 region has the DNA TGTGCCACCTCAAGGAGTGCTCTAATCGAGACCCAGTACTTC.

In its sample, this clone was seen a few times. V usage is TRBV13 and J usage is TRBJ2-2; 10 positions match TRBD1. The CDR3 runs to 16 residues. Trimming cost V 4 bases and J 6 bases; bases outside gene matches: 8. Germline loops: CDR1 PRHDT, CDR2 FYEKMQ (reference sequence). CDR3 amino acids: CASSSDRGPWAGELFF. CDR3 nucleotide sequence: TGTGCCAGCAGCTCCGACAGGGGGCCCTGGGCCGGGGAGCTGTTTTTT.

This clone was found a few times. This rearrangement joins TRBV7-2 to TRBJ2-1; D gene unclear. Germline CDR1 SGHTA, CDR2 FQGNSA. V lost 5 bases and J 2 bases, leaving 16 bases between the germline ends. The CDR3 totals 16 residues. The CDR3 DNA reads TGTGCCAGCAGCAAGACATTAGGCTACCCCTACAATGAGCAGTTCTTC. Protein: CASSKTLGYPYNEQFF.

V usage is TRBV6-4 and J usage is TRBJ2-5, with D perhaps TRBD1 (6 bases). CDR1 is MRHNA and CDR2 is SNTAGT in the germline V gene. The CDR3 covers 15 residues. V was pared by 5 bases and J by 2 bases, with 15 bases between. The DNA for the CDR3 is TGTGCCAGCAGTAAAGAGTGGGGGCCACAAGAGACCCAGTACTTC. Translation gives CASSKEWGPQETQYF.

The chain carries TRBV28 and TRBJ1-2, with 8 bases that match TRBD1. The CDR3 loop spans 14 amino acids. Germline loops: CDR1 MDHEN, CDR2 SYDVKM. Trimming removed 5 bases from V and 6 bases from J; junction bases left unmatched: 8. The CDR3 DNA sequence: TGTGCCAGCAGTAAAGGACAGGGAGGCCATGGCTACACCTTC. Amino acid sequence: CASSKGQGGHGYTF.

This clone has a handful of counts. The gene calls are TRBV19 and TRBJ2-1, with unresolved D. CDR3 length: 12 residues. CDR1 is LNHDA, CDR2 SQIVND, per germline (reference sequence). V lost 8 bases and J 9 bases, leaving 14 bases between the germline ends. CDR3 sequence (DNA): TGTGCCAGTTCGATCCTAGGAGCTGAGCAGTTCTTC. The encoded protein is CASSILGAEQFF.

This clone turned up a few times. The chain joins TRBV28 to TRBJ2-7, with 8 bases fitting TRBD2. The CDR3 is 17 amino acids. Trimming removed 6 bases from V and 4 bases from J; junction bases left unmatched: 17. Germline V gene data show CDR1 as MDHEN and CDR2 as SYDVKM. CDR3 residues: CASSLGSFKREFYEQYF. The CDR3 nucleotides are TGTGCCAGCAGCTTGGGAAGTTTCAAGCGGGAGTTTTACGAGCAGTACTTC.

The chain carries TRBV4-1 and TRBJ2-1; 9 bases are shared with TRBD2. V lost 4 bases and J lost 5; bases outside the gene matches: 12. There are 17 residues in the CDR3. Per the germline V gene, CDR1 is MGHRA and CDR2 is YSYEKL. The CDR3 DNA is TGCGCCAGCAGCCGGATCATAGCGGGAGCGGGAAACAATGAGCAGTTCTTC. Its translation is CASSRIIAGAGNNEQFF.

This clone has just a few counts. The chain combines TRBV7-9 with TRBJ2-3; TRBD2 agrees at 11 bases. This CDR3 region has 16 residues. Germline V gives CDR1 SEHNR, CDR2 FQNEAQ (reference sequence). With 4 bases clipped from V and 2 bases from J, the junction kept 5 bases outside the gene matches. The CDR3 DNA is TGTGCCAGCAGCTCGGGACTAGCGGTGTTCACAGATACGCAGTATTTT. Translation: CASSSGLAVFTDTQYF.

V gene TRBV4-1 combines with J gene TRBJ2-3, with D possibly matching TRBD2 (5 bases). Germline V gives CDR1 MGHRA, CDR2 YSYEKL. The CDR3 sequence is 15 residues long. V lost 0 bases and J lost 3, with 10 bases in between. CDR3 residues: CASSQEAGGTDTQYF. CDR3 sequence (DNA): TGCGCCAGCAGCCAAGAGGCAGGAGGAACAGATACGCAGTATTTT.